This T cell receptor beta chain was found in a study of CD8 T cells in ankylosing spondylitis. General study results and limits: One TCR beta motif, made up of several highly homologous variants, appeared characteristic of ankylosing spondylitis blood.

Many counts were recorded for this clonotype. The antigen remains undetermined. Each CDR3 protein gets one entry after TCRdb re-called the 5' RACE reads with MiXCR. Found here are around 150,000 distinct CDR3 sequences, around 20% of them singletons; the top ten hold approximately 7.8%. The sequencing input was blood, either unsorted or a sorted T cell fraction (not recorded which). The clonotype originates from a male donor with ankylosing spondylitis or in good health (not recorded which).

The DNA for the CDR3 is TGCAGTGCTAAATGGTCTAGCGGGAGTGGCGATGAGCAGTTCTTC. Translation: CSAKWSSGSGDEQFF. The rearrangement links TRBV20-1 to TRBJ2-1; 10 bases align to TRBD2. The CDR3 runs to 15 residues. Germline V gene lookup returns CDR1 DFQATT and CDR2 SNEGSKA (reference sequence). The V and J ends lost 4 bases and 8 bases, in that order; junction bases with no gene match: 11.